The rows below give T cell receptor beta chains drawn from one sample of a study of T cells after yellow fever vaccination. A single record per CDR3 protein comes from TCRdb applying MiXCR to the 5' RACE reads. The sample carries nearly 350,000 distinct CDR3 sequences, about 7.8% recorded once. The input for sequencing was PBMCs, taken more than 35 days after the first yellow fever vaccination. Receptor source: a man between 18 and 29 years old who received the YFV17D yellow fever vaccine. Both conserved end residues are part of each CDR3. Each record gives: V gene, D gene, J gene, clone size, CDR3 DNA, CDR3 protein. The D gene is left open where the match is weak. Rows may omit the clone size; those that give it use once, few, many or a size class.

TRBV25-1	NA	TRBJ2-3	many	TGTGCCAGCAGTGACGGGGGGCAGGTCACAGATACGCAGTATTTT	CASSDGGQVTDTQYF
TRBV30	TRBD1	TRBJ1-1	few	TGTGCCTGGAGTTGGGACAGACCTGAAGCTTTCTTT	CAWSWDRPEAFF
TRBV5-1	NA	TRBJ2-3	NA	TGCGCCAGCAGCTCTTCCGGGGGTCCAGATACGCAGTATTTT	CASSSSGGPDTQYF
TRBV20-1	TRBD2	TRBJ2-5	many	TGCAGTGCTACCCCTACGGGGGGACCGAGGGAGACCCAGTACTTC	CSATPTGGPRETQYF
TRBV12-3/TRBV12-4	NA	TRBJ1-2	many	TGTGCCAGCAGCAGCCATGCCCCTGGCTACACCTTC	CASSSHAPGYTF
TRBV5-8	NA	TRBJ2-7	NA	TGTGCCAGCACCCCGGGTAGGGGCCAACCCTACGAGCAGTACTTC	CASTPGRGQPYEQYF
TRBV7-9	NA	TRBJ1-6	NA	TGTGCCAGCAGCTCTGGACACTTTAATTCACCCCTCCACTTT	CASSSGHFNSPLHF
TRBV20-1	NA	TRBJ2-3	NA	TGCAGTGCTAGAGACGAAACGCGAGGGACGGGGGCCCACACAGATACGCAGTATTTT	CSARDETRGTGAHTDTQYF
TRBV7-2	TRBD2	TRBJ2-7	many	TGTGCCAGCAGCGCGAGTGGGAGGGAATGGCCTCTCGAGCAGTACTTC	CASSASGREWPLEQYF
TRBV5-1	TRBD1	TRBJ1-1	many	TGCGCCAGCAGCGTACAGGGGGGTGACACTGAAGCTTTCTTT	CASSVQGGDTEAFF
TRBV4-1	TRBD2	TRBJ2-1	many	TGCGCCAGCAGCTATCCGGGACTAGCGGGGTCATCCTCCTACAATGAGCAGTTCTTC	CASSYPGLAGSSSYNEQFF
TRBV6-5	NA	TRBJ2-2	NA	TGTGCCAGCAATAAGCCCACCGGGGAGCTGTTTTTT	CASNKPTGELFF
TRBV29-1	NA	TRBJ1-1	NA	TGCAGCGTTGTGGACAGTAGGACTGAAGCTTTCTTT	CSVVDSRTEAFF
TRBV11-2	TRBD1	TRBJ2-1	NA	TGTGCCAGCAGCACGGACAGGTACAATGAGCAGTTCTTC	CASSTDRYNEQFF
TRBV11-2	TRBD1	TRBJ1-2	few	TGTGCCAGCAGCCTGGGACAGTATGGCTACACCTTC	CASSLGQYGYTF
TRBV12-3/TRBV12-4	TRBD1	TRBJ2-7	NA	TGTGCCAGCACCGAGGGACAGACTCCCTACGAGCAGTACTTC	CASTEGQTPYEQYF
TRBV7-2	TRBD2	TRBJ2-1	few	TGTGCCAGCAGCTTATGGACTAGCGGGGCCAATGAGCAGTTCTTC	CASSLWTSGANEQFF
TRBV28	TRBD1	TRBJ1-2	many	TGTGCCAGCAGTTTACCGGGACAGGGGTACCGCTATGGCTACACCTTC	CASSLPGQGYRYGYTF
TRBV27	NA	TRBJ2-2	few	TGTGCCAGCATTGGGTTTCCGTTGACCGGGGAGCTGTTTTTT	CASIGFPLTGELFF
TRBV20-1	NA	TRBJ1-2	NA	TGCAGTGCCCCCGAGGGGAGCGGCTATGGCTACACCTTC	CSAPEGSGYGYTF
TRBV2	NA	TRBJ2-5	few	TGTGCCAGCAGGTGGACACCTCAAGAGACCCAGTACTTC	CASRWTPQETQYF
TRBV19	TRBD1	TRBJ1-1	NA	TGTGCCAGTAGTATCGGACAGGGGATCACTGAAGCTTTCTTT	CASSIGQGITEAFF
TRBV2	TRBD1	TRBJ1-1	few	TGTGCCAGCAGTTACGACAGGGTAGCTTTCTTT	CASSYDRVAFF
TRBV9	TRBD1	TRBJ2-7	few	TGTGCCAGCAGCGTTGGGGGACAGGGAAACGAGCAGTACTTC	CASSVGGQGNEQYF
TRBV6-5	TRBD1	TRBJ2-3	NA	TGTGCCAGCAGTTCGGGGTTGACAGGGACATTCACAGATACGCAGTATTTT	CASSSGLTGTFTDTQYF
TRBV6-2/TRBV6-3	NA	TRBJ1-2	NA	TGTGTCAGCAGTAAATACAGGGAAGTCTATGGCTACACCTTC	CVSSKYREVYGYTF
TRBV11-2	TRBD2	TRBJ2-3	few	TGTGCCAGCAGCTTAGGGGCTAGCGGGGGGGCGGCCACAGATACGCAGTATTTT	CASSLGASGGAATDTQYF
TRBV4-3	NA	TRBJ1-6	NA	TGCGCCAGCAGCCAAGGGGTACCAGGGTCCAATTCACCCCTCCACTTT	CASSQGVPGSNSPLHF
TRBV14	TRBD1	TRBJ1-6	NA	TGTGCCAGCAGCCAAGAATTGACAGGGGTTCCACCCCTCCACTTT	CASSQELTGVPPLHF